The rows below give T cell receptor beta chains drawn from one sample of a study of cytomegalovirus exposure and HLA in healthy donors. The data were produced by immunoSEQ multiplex PCR, yet TCRdb's version contains in-frame clones alone and is incomplete. The sample lists around 70,000 clones, 75% to 90% occurring once. The sample was PBMCs. These receptors came from a human donor in good health. Both conserved end residues are trimmed from each CDR3. Each record gives: D gene, V gene, J gene, CDR3 protein. A D gene is named only where the DNA matches it firmly.

D: .; V: TRBV19; J: TRBJ1-5; CDR3: ASSISGGDSNQPQH
D: TRBD1; V: TRBV7-9; J: TRBJ1-6; CDR3: ASSPPGGQGVSPLH
D: TRBD1; V: TRBV2; J: TRBJ2-1; CDR3: ASIGQGAIGEQF
D: .; V: TRBV5-1; J: TRBJ2-2; CDR3: ASSLGQYNTGELF
D: .; V: TRBV2; J: TRBJ1-2; CDR3: ASSDNTGRLGTNYGYT
D: TRBD1; V: TRBV27; J: TRBJ2-7; CDR3: ASSLPGQGSCEQY
D: TRBD2; V: TRBV5-1; J: TRBJ2-3; CDR3: ASSLSGGSTDTQY
D: TRBD2; V: TRBV18; J: TRBJ2-2; CDR3: ASSPKGGGEDTGELF
D: .; V: TRBV7-9; J: TRBJ1-6; CDR3: ASSLAPRLGGSYNSPLH
D: .; V: TRBV7-6; J: TRBJ2-7; CDR3: ASSLAHSEQY
D: TRBD1; V: TRBV6-5; J: TRBJ2-7; CDR3: ASSATGPYEQY
D: .; V: TRBV5-1; J: TRBJ2-1; CDR3: ASSLNWGLPGNEQF
D: .; V: TRBV5-1; J: TRBJ2-7; CDR3: ASSLDRVGEQY
D: .; V: TRBV29-1; J: TRBJ1-4; CDR3: SAGIGSDKLF
D: TRBD1; V: TRBV11-2; J: TRBJ1-2; CDR3: ASSSPRTGGGYGYT
D: .; V: TRBV19; J: TRBJ2-3; CDR3: ASSTQGTDTQY
D: .; V: TRBV9; J: TRBJ2-2; CDR3: ASSAPKGVAGELF
D: TRBD2; V: TRBV7-9; J: TRBJ2-1; CDR3: ASSPGSSGVNNEQF
D: TRBD1; V: TRBV4-3; J: TRBJ2-5; CDR3: ASSQGQGRRPQY
D: TRBD1; V: TRBV5-1; J: TRBJ2-7; CDR3: ASSFGGWDSPYEQY
D: .; V: TRBV28; J: TRBJ1-2; CDR3: ASSRGRASGVYGYT
D: .; V: TRBV30; J: TRBJ1-4; CDR3: AGNTGDNEKLF
D: TRBD1; V: TRBV6-6; J: TRBJ2-7; CDR3: ASSYGQGKGYEQY
D: .; V: TRBV5-1; J: TRBJ1-4; CDR3: ASSLEGQATNEKLF
D: .; V: TRBV7-3; J: TRBJ1-1; CDR3: ASSTRDRRLGNTEAF
D: .; V: TRBV9; J: TRBJ1-2; CDR3: ASSVQGSQDYGYT
D: TRBD2; V: TRBV4-1; J: TRBJ2-2; CDR3: ASSQVTSGNTGELF
D: .; V: TRBV5-4; J: TRBJ2-5; CDR3: ASSLEAERRETQY
D: TRBD2; V: TRBV6-5; J: TRBJ2-5; CDR3: ASTGTGGRETQY
D: TRBD1; V: TRBV18; J: TRBJ1-6; CDR3: ASSPGQDNSPLH
D: TRBD1; V: TRBV28; J: TRBJ1-2; CDR3: ASSLSPGGQDNGYP
D: .; V: TRBV5-1; J: TRBJ1-6; CDR3: ASSLDPGRRYNSPLH
D: .; V: TRBV4-3; J: TRBJ2-3; CDR3: ASSQDRAGRTDTQY
D: .; V: TRBV5-1; J: TRBJ2-7; CDR3: ASSPTGRYEQY
D: .; V: TRBV11-2; J: TRBJ2-7; CDR3: ASSLERLAYEQY
D: .; V: TRBV27; J: TRBJ1-1; CDR3: ASSLRPLGDTEAF
D: .; V: TRBV6-5; J: TRBJ1-5; CDR3: ASRDLGGNQPQH
D: .; V: TRBV10-2; J: TRBJ1-3; CDR3: ASTPGGPSSGNTIY
D: TRBD1; V: TRBV6-1; J: TRBJ2-7; CDR3: ASTGTGRHEQY
D: TRBD1; V: TRBV7-2; J: TRBJ2-4; CDR3: ASSFVGQGGNIQY
D: TRBD1; V: TRBV14; J: TRBJ2-7; CDR3: ASSQGTGDYEQH
D: TRBD1; V: TRBV5-1; J: TRBJ1-6; CDR3: ASSYTGTVGSPLH
D: .; V: TRBV6-6; J: TRBJ1-2; CDR3: ASSLLQGNYGYP
D: TRBD2; V: TRBV7-6; J: TRBJ2-5; CDR3: ASSFRAIGLGQETQY
D: TRBD2; V: TRBV7-3; J: TRBJ2-7; CDR3: ASSLRGGDYEQY
D: TRBD2; V: TRBV10-3; J: TRBJ2-2; CDR3: AISVTSGGAETGELF
D: TRBD2; V: TRBV5-4; J: TRBJ2-1; CDR3: ASSLTTSWGNEQF
D: .; V: TRBV9; J: TRBJ1-1; CDR3: ASSAYKGDMNTEAF
D: TRBD2; V: TRBV7-9; J: TRBJ2-3; CDR3: ASVTLAGGTDTQY
D: .; V: TRBV18; J: TRBJ1-1; CDR3: ASSPISWGETPNTEAF
D: TRBD2; V: TRBV10-3; J: TRBJ2-1; CDR3: AISVLAGNNEQF